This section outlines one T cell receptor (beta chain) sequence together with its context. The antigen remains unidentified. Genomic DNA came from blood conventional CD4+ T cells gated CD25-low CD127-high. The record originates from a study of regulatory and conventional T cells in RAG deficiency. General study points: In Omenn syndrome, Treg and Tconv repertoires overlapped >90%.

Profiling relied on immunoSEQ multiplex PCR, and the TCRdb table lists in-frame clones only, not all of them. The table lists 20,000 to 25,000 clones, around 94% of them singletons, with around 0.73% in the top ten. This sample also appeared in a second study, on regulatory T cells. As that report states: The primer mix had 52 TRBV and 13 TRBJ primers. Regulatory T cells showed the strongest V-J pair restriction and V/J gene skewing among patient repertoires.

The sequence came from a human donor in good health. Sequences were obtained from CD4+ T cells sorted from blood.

The CDR3 loop reads CASSVEGSSGNTIYF. CDR3 bases: TGTGCCAGCAGCGTAGAGGGGTCCTCTGGAAACACCATATATTTT. The chain links TRBV9 to TRBJ1-3, with a weak D call TRBD1 (5 bases). CDR1 is SGDLS and CDR2 is YYNGEE in the germline V gene. The CDR3 sequence is 15 residues long. V was trimmed by 0 bases and J by 0 bases, leaving 7 bases between them. Full variable domain (rest looked up from reference TRBV9 and TRBJ1-3): DSGVTQTPKHLITATGQRVTLRCSPRSGDLSVYWYQQSLDQGLQFLIQYYNGEERAKGNILERFSAQQFPDLHSELNLSSLELGDSALYFCASSVEGSSGNTIYFGEGSWLTVV.